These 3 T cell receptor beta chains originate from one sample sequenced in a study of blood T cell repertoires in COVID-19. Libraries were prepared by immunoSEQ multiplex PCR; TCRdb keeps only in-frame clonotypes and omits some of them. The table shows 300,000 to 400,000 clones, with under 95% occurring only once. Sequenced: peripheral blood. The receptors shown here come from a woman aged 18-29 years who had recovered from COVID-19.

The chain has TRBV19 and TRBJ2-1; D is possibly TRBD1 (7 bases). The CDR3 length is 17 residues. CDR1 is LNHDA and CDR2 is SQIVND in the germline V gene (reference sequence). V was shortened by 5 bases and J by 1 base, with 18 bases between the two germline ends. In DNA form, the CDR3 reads TGTGCCAGTAGTCCGATACCCCCAGGGGGGTCCTACAATGAGCAGTTCTTC. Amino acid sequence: CASSPIPPGGSYNEQFF.

The CDR3 loop reads CASSLRSGGYTGELFF. The CDR3 nucleotides are TGTGCCAGCAGCTTGAGGTCAGGGGGGTACACCGGGGAGCTGTTTTTT. This rearrangement joins TRBV7-2 to TRBJ2-2, with a possible D match to TRBD1 (7 bases). The germline CDR1 and CDR2 sequences are SGHTA and FQGNSA. The CDR3 is 16 residues long. Trimming cost V 3 bases and J 3 bases, with 14 bases left between them.

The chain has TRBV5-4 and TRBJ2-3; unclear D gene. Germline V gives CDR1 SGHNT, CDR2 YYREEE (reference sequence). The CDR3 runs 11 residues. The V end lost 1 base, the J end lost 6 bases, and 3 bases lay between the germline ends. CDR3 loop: CASSLSDTQYF. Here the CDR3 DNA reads TGTGCCAGCAGCTTGTCGGATACGCAGTATTTT.